This TCR beta chain was identified during a study of T-cell reconstitution after alpha-beta-depleted transplantation in children (dated by TCRdb to between 2015 and 2016). Concerning the study at large: T-cell immune reconstitution after TCRalphabeta/CD19-depleted allogeneic hematopoietic cell transplantation in children was quantitatively tracked in the study by means of TCR repertoire profiling.

Libraries were made using PCR. The data were produced on an Illumina HiSeq 2500. TCR library preparation used molecular barcoding, with unique molecular identifiers applied to normalize quantification of the TCRbeta repertoire. Through fastp at Q25 and MiXCR, TCRdb rebuilt clones from the public reads, retaining in-frame beta chains. CDR3 protein duplicates are merged, each entry listing the most common genes and DNA. In this sample the table shows roughly 500,000 distinct CDR3 sequences, under 15% of which occur a single time. The ten largest make up around 6.1% of the sample. There are a few counts of this clonotype. Its specific antigen is unknown. Base qualities are missing; no much larger clone stands one base away. The germline V gene (reference sequence) provides CDR1 LNHNV and CDR2 YYDKDF. Including the terminal cysteine and phenylalanine, the CDR3 comprises 15 residues. The entry retains the CDR3 DNA only, 45 bases that are in frame from base 1. For this chain, trimming is 1 base at the V end and 6 bases at the J end, and the number of junction bases without a gene match is 3.

Sequences were derived from PBMCs from the stem cell graft donor, sampled from the stem cell graft. This TCR derives from a human donor who donated a stem cell graft to a child with combined immunodeficiency. The chain is encoded by TRBV15 joined to TRBJ2-1, with TRBD2 matching 10 junction bases. The DNA sequence is TGTGCCACCAGCAGAGCGGCTAGCGGGGGCAATGAGCAGTTCTTC. The resulting protein is CATSRAASGGNEQFF.